This T cell receptor (beta chain) was identified during a study of STAT5B mutations in CD4+ large granular lymphocyte leukemia. Study-wide points: Top patient clones used TRBV06 genes more often: 8/27 versus 2/35 in controls.

This clone was seen a handful of times. The target antigen is unknown. This table comes from immunoSEQ multiplex PCR, and its TCRdb copy is limited to in-frame clones, with some not included. In the table there are tens of thousands of clones, about 81% of which are singletons. V was trimmed by 2 bases and J by 8 bases, leaving 4 bases between them. CDR3 size: 12 residues. The germline CDR1 and CDR2 sequences are SGHTA and FQGNSA. This chain connects TRBV7-2 to TRBJ1-6; D is unclear. Input material: CD4+ T cells from blood buffy coats. The source is a human donor in good health. CDR3 protein: CASSLTDSPLHF. In nucleotides, the CDR3 is TGTGCCAGCAGCTTAACGGATTCACCCCTCCACTTT.